Here is one T cell receptor (beta chain) with its context. This specimen belongs to a study of shared clonotypes between healthy human individuals. Sequenced by immunoSEQ multiplex PCR; TCRdb stores in-frame clones only, minus some. The profile covers over 400,000 clones, with roughly 95% appearing a single time and approximately 0.067% taken by the ten largest. Germline V lookup: CDR1 LNHDA, CDR2 SQIVND (reference sequence). The CDR3 length is 18 residues. The J segment lost 2 bases and the V segment lost 4 bases, leaving 13 bases of the junction unmatched. Researchers partitioned CD4+ cells into CD45RA+ naive and CD45RA-negative memory subsets.

The chain combines TRBV19 with TRBJ2-7; 11 bases align to TRBD2. This sequence originates from a woman in her thirties in good health. The source material was naive CD4+ T cells sorted from blood. As to subset: CD45RA+ positively selected. CDR3 sequence reads: CASSTVHPGLAEAYEQYF. The CDR3 DNA sequence: TGTGCCAGTAGTACCGTCCACCCGGGACTAGCGGAAGCCTACGAGCAGTACTTC.